The clone carrying this T cell receptor (beta chain) was found a few times. V was pared by 7 bases and J by 6 bases, with 10 bases between. Germline V gene lookup returns CDR1 MNHEY and CDR2 SVGAGI. This CDR3 comprises 12 residues. In the study's own analysis: Reference gene primer amplification in the assay estimated nucleated cell counts. Sequencing was performed with immunoSEQ multiplex PCR; in TCRdb, only in-frame clones are kept and a portion is missing. For V, J and clone size, that table is used; D and trimming come from the DNA. This sample carries tens of thousands of clones, roughly 79% of them seen once, and the ten largest clones take about 30%. The sample comes from a study of blood T cell repertoires in COVID-19. Study-level information: Donors in the United States, Italy and Spain gave samples during acute or convalescent COVID-19. Sources were T cells, B-cell-depleted T cells, or PBMCs; the material itself was cDNA or gDNA.

The TCR sequence derives from a woman older than 75 with acute or convalescent COVID-19. This chain uses TRBV6-5 with TRBJ1-5; D might be TRBD1 (5 bases). Sequenced sample: peripheral blood. The CDR3 sequence is CASKTGGQPQHF. Here the CDR3 DNA reads TGTGCCAGCAAAACGGGGGGTCAGCCCCAGCATTTT.